This T cell receptor (beta chain) was documented in a study of blood T cell repertoires in COVID-19. The assay was immunoSEQ multiplex PCR, and TCRdb's table has in-frame clones only and misses some. This table has under 200,000 clones, 70% to 90% appearing once. In this sample, this clone turned up once. Sequenced material: PBMCs or T cells enriched from blood (not recorded which). The clonotype was recovered from a young woman who had recovered from COVID-19.

CDR3 in DNA: TGTGCCAGCAGCCTCAGGGAGGGAACTGAAGCTTTCTTT. It encodes CASSLREGTEAFF. V and J are TRBV6-5 and TRBJ1-1; D perhaps matches TRBD1 (5 bases). The CDR3 has 13 residues. The germline V and J ends were trimmed by 6 bases and 5 bases, with 13 bases remaining between them. Germline V gene data show CDR1 as MNHEY and CDR2 as SVGAGI.